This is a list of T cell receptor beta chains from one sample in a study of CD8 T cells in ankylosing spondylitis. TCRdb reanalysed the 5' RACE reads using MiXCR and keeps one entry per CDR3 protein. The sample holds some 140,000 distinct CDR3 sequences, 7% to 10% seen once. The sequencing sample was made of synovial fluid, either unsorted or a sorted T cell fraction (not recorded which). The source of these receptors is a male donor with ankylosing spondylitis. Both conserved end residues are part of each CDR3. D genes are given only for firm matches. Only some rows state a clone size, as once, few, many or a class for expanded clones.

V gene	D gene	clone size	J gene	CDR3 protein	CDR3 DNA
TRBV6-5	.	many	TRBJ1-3	CASSSSKGLSGNTIYF	TGTGCCAGCAGTTCCTCGAAGGGGCTATCTGGAAACACCATATATTTT
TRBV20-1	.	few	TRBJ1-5	CSATTDRRNQPQHF	TGCAGTGCTACTACTGACAGGAGGAATCAGCCCCAGCATTTT
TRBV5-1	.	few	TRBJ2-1	CASSLAPGLTYNEQFF	TGCGCCAGCAGCTTGGCCCCGGGACTCACCTACAATGAGCAGTTCTTC
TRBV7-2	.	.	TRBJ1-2	CASSLAGQGRGYTF	TGTGCCAGCAGCTTAGCGGGCCAGGGACGTGGCTACACCTTC
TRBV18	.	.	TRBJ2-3	CASSPERTDTQYF	TGTGCCAGCTCACCCGAACGTACAGATACGCAGTATTTT
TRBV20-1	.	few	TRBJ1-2	CTLTTQANYGYTF	TGCACACTTACCACACAAGCTAACTATGGCTACACCTTC
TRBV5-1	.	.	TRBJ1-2	CASSLGPAEGYTF	TGCGCCAGCAGCTTGGGACCCGCGGAGGGCTACACCTTC
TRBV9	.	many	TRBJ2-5	CASSVGHGETQYF	TGTGCCAGCAGCGTTGGGCACGGGGAGACCCAGTACTTC
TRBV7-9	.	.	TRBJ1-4	CTSSVSGAGEKLFF	TGTACCAGCAGCGTATCCGGGGCCGGGGAAAAACTGTTTTTT
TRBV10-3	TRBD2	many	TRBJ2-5	CAISESGLALETQYF	TGTGCCATCAGTGAGTCTGGACTAGCTCTAGAGACCCAGTACTTC
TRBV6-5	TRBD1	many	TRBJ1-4	CASSSTFTGGVEEKLFF	TGTGCCAGCAGTTCAACCTTCACAGGGGGCGTGGAGGAAAAACTGTTTTTT
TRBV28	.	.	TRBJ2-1	CASSRFSYNEQFF	TGTGCCAGCAGCCGCTTTTCCTACAATGAGCAGTTCTTC
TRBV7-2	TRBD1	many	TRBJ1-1	CASGYRGTNTEAFF	TGTGCCAGCGGATACAGGGGGACGAACACTGAAGCTTTCTTT
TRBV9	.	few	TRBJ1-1	CASSPWGATEAFF	TGTGCCAGCAGCCCCTGGGGGGCCACTGAAGCTTTCTTT
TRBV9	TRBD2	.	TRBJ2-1	CASSLKTSGGYNEQFF	TGTGCCAGCAGCCTGAAGACTAGCGGGGGCTACAATGAGCAGTTCTTC
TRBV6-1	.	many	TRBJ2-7	CASSEAGQKEYF	TGTGCCAGCAGTGAAGCAGGCCAGAAGGAGTACTTC
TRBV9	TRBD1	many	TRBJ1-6	CASSVGDRPRSYNSPLHF	TGTGCCAGCAGCGTAGGGGACAGACCTCGCTCCTATAATTCACCCCTCCACTTT
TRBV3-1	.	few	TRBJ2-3	CASSQTWDGTDTQYF	TGTGCCAGCAGCCAAACGTGGGATGGCACAGATACGCAGTATTTT
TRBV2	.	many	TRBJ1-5	CASSELERQPQHF	TGTGCCAGCAGTGAATTGGAAAGACAGCCCCAGCATTTT
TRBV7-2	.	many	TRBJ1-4	CASKYNRATNEKLFF	TGTGCCAGCAAATATAACAGGGCAACTAATGAAAAACTGTTTTTT
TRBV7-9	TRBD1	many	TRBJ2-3	CASSLIPGGTQYF	TGTGCCAGCAGCTTGATCCCAGGGGGTACGCAGTATTTT
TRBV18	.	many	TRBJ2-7	CASSPRGTDYEQYF	TGTGCCAGCTCGCCCAGGGGTACAGACTACGAGCAGTACTTC
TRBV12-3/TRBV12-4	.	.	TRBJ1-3	CASSLISLSEGGNTIYF	TGTGCCAGCAGTTTAATCTCTCTCTCTGAGGGAGGAAACACCATATATTTT
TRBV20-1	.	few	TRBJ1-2	CSSLGYRVGYGYTF	TGCAGTTCCCTGGGTTACAGGGTTGGGTATGGCTACACCTTC
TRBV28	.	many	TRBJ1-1	CASSSRPGETEAFF	TGTGCCAGCAGTTCTCGTCCAGGGGAAACTGAAGCTTTCTTT
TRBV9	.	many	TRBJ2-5	CASSVSGRPLETQYF	TGTGCCAGCAGCGTAAGTGGGAGACCTCTAGAGACCCAGTACTTC
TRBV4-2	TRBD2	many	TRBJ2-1	CASRQAGGNNEQFF	TGTGCCAGCAGACAAGCGGGAGGTAACAATGAGCAGTTCTTC
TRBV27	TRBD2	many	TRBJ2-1	CASTRGRGTYYNEQFF	TGTGCCAGCACCCGCGGGAGAGGGACCTACTACAATGAGCAGTTCTTC
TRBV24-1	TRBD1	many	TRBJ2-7	CATSEAGTGRDEQYF	TGTGCCACCAGTGAGGCAGGGACAGGCCGAGACGAGCAGTACTTC
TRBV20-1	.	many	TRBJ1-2	CSARGDRGYTF	TGCAGTGCTAGAGGGGACCGGGGCTACACCTTC
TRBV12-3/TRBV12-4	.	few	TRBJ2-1	CASCRHGVNEQFF	TGTGCCAGCTGTCGCCACGGGGTAAATGAGCAGTTCTTC
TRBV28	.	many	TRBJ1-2	CASSLFRLSRDTPNYGYTF	TGTGCCAGCAGTTTATTTAGACTTTCTCGGGACACCCCTAACTATGGCTACACCTTC
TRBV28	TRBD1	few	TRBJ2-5	CATGQGGKTQYF	TGTGCCACCGGACAGGGCGGGAAGACCCAGTACTTC
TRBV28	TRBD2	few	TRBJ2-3	CAGSKGAGVDTQYF	TGTGCCGGGTCCAAGGGAGCGGGAGTGGATACGCAGTATTTT